These 28 T cell receptor beta chains were sequenced from one sample in a study of tumor-infiltrating lymphocytes in primary liver carcinoma (dated by TCRdb to 2016 to 2017). Without any cell sorting, total RNA and DNA were extracted together from about 20-30 mg of bulk tissue using the AllPrep DNA/RNA mini kit. For sequencing, an Illumina HiSeq 2500 was employed. TCRbeta-specific cDNA was reverse-transcribed from about 520 ng total RNA using a constant-region primer and ProtoScript II reverse transcriptase. Three nested multiplex PCR rounds, following a slightly modified ARM-PCR procedure, were used to build the TCRbeta libraries. The first two PCR rounds used multiplex TRBV1-TRBV30 forward primers with a Cbeta reverse primer, each for about 9 cycles. TCRdb reran the public reads through fastp at Q25 and MiXCR, keeping productive beta chains. Every distinct CDR3 protein forms one entry, paired with its most common genes and DNA. The sample table holds about 25,000 distinct CDR3 sequences, of which 70% to 80% were seen once. The leading ten clones occupy about 30% of the sample.

Sequencing was carried out using liver tumor tissue from sampling region 5. According to the study, the label for this sample's cell subset or site signals: tumor region T5, tumor centre. The receptor set was obtained from a woman aged 25 to 39 with primary liver carcinoma and hepatitis B virus infection.

About this clonotype: A read error is possible here, since a much larger clone lies one base away. The rearrangement uses TRBV20-1 and TRBJ1-1; D perhaps matches TRBD1 (6 bases). CDR1 DFQATT and CDR2 SNEGSKA come from the germline V gene (reference sequence). The CDR3 is 15 amino acids. This CDR3 reads CSDREFGTPNTEAFF. CDR3 sequence (DNA): TGCAGTGATAGAGAATTTGGGACACCGAACACTGAAGCTTTCTTT.

In its sample, this clonotype was seen once. Germline is not matched at one junction end, which may reflect a read error. The chain has TRBV10-3 and TRBJ2-7, with a possible D match to TRBD2 (6 bases). The CDR3 loop spans 13 amino acids. Germline CDR1 ENHRY, CDR2 SYGVKD. CDR3 bases: TGTGCCATCAGTGGCAACTCGGACTACAAGCAGTACTTC. Its translation: CAISGNSDYKQYF.

This chain connects TRBV4-3 to TRBJ2-7, with D maybe TRBD1 (6 bases). Per germline, CDR1 LGHNA and CDR2 YSLEER. V was pared by 11 bases and J by 7 bases, with 27 bases between. This CDR3 is built from 15 residues. CDR3: CAGGQDRWTEREQYF. DNA of the CDR3: TGCGCCGGCGGCCAAGATCGATGGACAGAGCGGGAGCAGTACTTC.

Concerning this clonotype: A junction end diverges from the germline sequence, so it may reflect a read error. The chain is built from TRBV7-9 and TRBJ1-2; D gene unclear. The CDR3 totals 16 residues. CDR1 and CDR2 (germline): SEHNR, FQNEAQ (reference sequence). The CDR3 nucleotides are TGTGCCAGCAGCTTAGCGTCCCGAGGCCAGACGAATGGTTACATCTTC. Protein sequence: CASSLASRGQTNGYIF.

This clonotype is labeled medium-sized. The chain combines TRBV28 with TRBJ2-6; tentative D call: TRBD1 (6 bases). CDR1 and CDR2 (germline): MDHEN, SYDVKM. Deletions cut 2 bases from V and 0 bases from J, with 11 bases between. CDR3 length equals 17 residues. For the CDR3, the DNA is TGTGCCAGCAGTTTAAACAGGGTGAGCTCTGGGGCCAACGTCCTGACTTTC. Encoded protein: CASSLNRVSSGANVLTF.

On this clonotype: Lacking the conserved final phenylalanine or tryptophan, this CDR3 likely reflects a read error. J is TRBJ2-1 and V is TRBV28; no clear D. Trimming stripped 5 bases from V and 9 bases from J, with 11 bases between. Germline V gene lookup returns CDR1 MDHEN and CDR2 SYDVKM. This CDR3 has 12 amino acids. CDR3 residues: CASSLDRFEQFL. CDR3 DNA: TGTGCCAGCAGTCTTGATAGATTTGAGCAGTTCTTA.

Details on this clonotype: A read error may account for a junction end that differs from germline. The V and J genes are TRBV10-2 and TRBJ2-7, with D possibly matching TRBD1 (5 bases). The length of the CDR3 is 13 residues. CDR1 and CDR2 from the germline V gene are WSHSY and SAAADI. CDR3 nucleotide sequence: TGCACCAGCAATCGAGCAGGGTACTACGAGCAGTACTTC. This sequence encodes CTSNRAGYYEQYF.

Of note for this clonotype: A clone one base away is much larger, so this may be a read error. The chain joins TRBV2 to TRBJ2-7; D is undetermined. Trimming left V 10 bases short and J 1 base short, with 11 bases between. Germline values: CDR1 SNHLY, CDR2 FYNNEI. This CDR3 is 12 amino acids long. Here the CDR3 reads CANILGSYEQYF. Here the CDR3 DNA reads TGTGCCAACATTCTAGGATCCTACGAGCAGTACTTC.

About this clonotype: An end of the junction differs from the germline gene, which may be a read error. The chain has TRBV10-3 and TRBJ2-4, with 11 bases lining up with TRBD2. The CDR3 has 21 amino acids. In germline, CDR1 is ENHRY, CDR2 SYGVKD. The CDR3 nucleotides read TGTGCCATCTGTGAGTCGTCTTGGACTAGCGGGCCGACAATGGGCCAAAACATTCAGTACTTC. Its translation is CAICESSWTSGPTMGQNIQYF.

In the case of this clonotype: At one end the junction does not follow the germline gene, possibly because of a read error. The chain carries TRBV11-1 and TRBJ2-2; D is perhaps TRBD2 (6 bases). From germline, CDR1 is SGHAT and CDR2 FQDESV (reference sequence). There are 16 residues in the CDR3. CDR3 residues: CASSRVMARVSGGLFF. The CDR3 nucleotides read TGTGCCAGTAGCAGGGTTATGGCGCGAGTGTCCGGGGGGCTGTTTTTT.

With regard to this clonotype: An end of the junction does not agree with germline; a read error may underlie this. J is TRBJ2-7 and V is TRBV5-1; maybe TRBD1 (6 bases). The CDR3 consists of 13 residues. CDR1 and CDR2 (germline): SGHRS, YFSETQ. CDR3 loop: CASSWDKVYGQYF. CDR3 nucleotides: TGCGCCAGCAGCTGGGACAAGGTCTACGGGCAGTACTTC.

As for this clonotype: Given the absence of the conserved phenylalanine or tryptophan at the CDR3 end, a read error is likely. J is TRBJ2-3 and V is TRBV11-2, with D perhaps matching TRBD1 or TRBD2 (5 bases each). Between the trimmed V and J ends, which lost 9 bases and 5 bases, there was a span of 24 bases. Per the germline V gene, CDR1 is SGHAT and CDR2 is FQNNGV. The CDR3 is 16 amino acids. The DNA of the CDR3 is TGTGCCAGTAGCCGGACGCGACGGGGAAGGGGAGATACGCAGTATCTT. It yields the protein CASSRTRRGRGDTQYL.

Worth noting for this clonotype: One end of the junction is discordant with germline, which a read error may explain. The chain carries TRBV4-3 and TRBJ1-2; tentatively, D is TRBD1 (5 bases). Germline-derived CDR1 and CDR2 are LGHNA and YSLEER. The CDR3 has 20 amino acids. CDR3 amino acids: CVSNQGEGRGRTATNYGYTF. The CDR3 DNA follows: TGCGTCAGCAACCAAGGCGAAGGAAGGGGCAGGACCGCTACTAACTATGGCTACACCTTT.

This chain joins TRBV20-1 and TRBJ2-5; D is perhaps TRBD1 or TRBD2 (6 bases each). The CDR3 extends over 16 amino acids. The V end was cut by 5 bases, the J end by 5 bases, with 24 bases between. CDR1 and CDR2 (germline): DFQATT, SNEGSKA (reference sequence). The CDR3 spells CSARRWRGVMTETQYF. Written as DNA, the CDR3 is TGCAGTGCTCGCCGCTGGAGGGGGGTGATGACGGAGACCCAGTACTTC.

This clonotype was seen once. The chain links TRBV5-6 to TRBJ2-2; D unclear. Trimming removed 7 bases from V and 4 bases from J, with 14 bases in between. This CDR3 is 14 amino acids long. The germline CDR1 and CDR2 sequences are SGHDT and YYEEEE. CDR3 protein: CASLAHRVTGELFF. The CDR3 bases are TGTGCCAGCTTGGCACACAGAGTCACCGGGGAGCTGTTTTTT.

Only one count was recorded for this clonotype. A junction boundary mismatches the germline segment, possibly from a read error. This chain joins TRBV29-1 and TRBJ2-5; TRBD2 matches 8 bases. Germline V lookup: CDR1 SQVTM, CDR2 ANQGSEA. The CDR3 covers 15 residues. The DNA for the CDR3 is TGCAACGTTGGTTTCACGGGAGGGCCGGTAGAGACCCTGTACTTC. Encoded protein: CNVGFTGGPVETLYF.

Remarks on this clonotype: The conserved phenylalanine or tryptophan is not found at the CDR3 terminus, so this likely reflects a read error. The V gene is TRBV6-1, the J gene TRBJ2-2, with D perhaps given as TRBD1 or TRBD2 (6 bases each). There are 19 residues in the CDR3. Germline V gene data show CDR1 as MNHNS and CDR2 as SASEGT. In nucleotides, the CDR3 is TGTACCAGCAGTGAAACCCTTCCCGGGGGCGTCGCAAACACCTGGGAGCTGTTTTCT. It translates to CTSSETLPGGVANTWELFS.

On this clonotype: This could be a read error, since a much larger clone is one nucleotide away. The chain uses TRBV13 and TRBJ2-3; 10 bases fit TRBD2. The V segment lost 5 bases and the J segment 6 bases; nucleotides outside the gene matches: 11. The CDR3 has 16 residues. The germline gives CDR1 PRHDT, CDR2 FYEKMQ (reference sequence). In DNA form, the CDR3 reads TGTGCCAGCAGCCCCGGGAGAGCGGGAGGGGTGGATACGCAGTATTTT. This codes for CASSPGRAGGVDTQYF.

About this clonotype: A much bigger clone sits one base away, suggesting this may be a read error. This rearrangement joins TRBV20-1 to TRBJ1-6; the D is unclear. The CDR3 is made up of 15 amino acids. The V end lost 1 base, the J end lost 7 bases, and 14 bases lay between the germline ends. The germline V gene has CDR1 DFQATT and CDR2 SNEGSKA (reference sequence). The CDR3 bases are TGCAGTGCTAGAGGGGAGATTTTAGGCAATTCACCCCTCCACTTT. It codes for CSARGEILGNSPLHF.

V and J are TRBV11-2 and TRBJ2-3; TRBD2 matches at 11 bases. CDR3 size: 19 residues. The germline gives CDR1 SGHAT, CDR2 FQNNGV. Unmatched junction bases numbered 12, after V lost 4 bases and J lost 0 bases. The CDR3: CASSYPRLGLAASTDTQYF. In DNA, the CDR3 is TGTGCCAGCAGCTACCCGAGGTTGGGACTAGCGGCTAGCACAGATACGCAGTATTTT.

Concerning this clonotype: The junction departs from the called germline gene at one end, perhaps through a read error. V usage is TRBV11-3 and J usage is TRBJ2-3, with D perhaps matching TRBD1 or TRBD2 (5 bases each). The CDR3 has 16 amino acids. Looked up from germline, CDR1 is SGHNT and CDR2 is YENEEA. The CDR3 spells CASSSESGRGTGTQYF. The CDR3 coding sequence is TGTGCCAGCAGCTCCGAGAGCGGACGAGGCACAGGTACGCAGTATTTT.

The sample holds one count of this clonotype. V usage is TRBV29-1 and J usage is TRBJ2-5; D is tentatively TRBD1 or TRBD2 (6 bases each). The CDR3 has 15 residues. Trimming left V 1 base short and J 5 bases short, with 17 bases between. Germline V gene data show CDR1 as SQVTM and CDR2 as ANQGSEA. DNA for the CDR3: TGCAGCGTTGAAGCCGGAGGGGGAGTCAGGGAGACCCAGTACTTC. It is translated as CSVEAGGGVRETQYF.

Worth noting for this clonotype: The junction does not match germline at one end; this may be a read error. The genes are TRBV4-3 and TRBJ2-2; 9 bases align to TRBD2. Germline lookup yields CDR1 LGHNA and CDR2 YSLEER. The CDR3 is 19 amino acids. CDR3 residues: CASSVHAGGPRSNTGELFF. In DNA form, the CDR3 reads TGCGCCAGCAGCGTACATGCGGGAGGGCCCCGTTCGAACACCGGAGAGCTGTTTTTT.

Ten or more counts support this clonotype. The chain combines TRBV28 with TRBJ2-2; D perhaps matches TRBD2 (6 bases). V dropped 5 bases and J dropped 4 bases, with 14 bases sitting between them. The length of the CDR3 is 15 residues. Looked up from germline, CDR1 is MDHEN and CDR2 is SYDVKM. The CDR3 loop reads CASSLLGEVTGELFF. In DNA, the CDR3 is TGTGCCAGCAGTCTCTTAGGGGAGGTCACCGGGGAGCTGTTTTTT.

A word on this clonotype: The CDR3 ends on some other residue instead of the conserved phenylalanine or tryptophan, so this is likely a read error. The chain is built from TRBV24-1 and TRBJ2-6, with D perhaps given as TRBD1 or TRBD2 (5 bases each). CDR3 size: 13 residues. CDR1 KGHDR and CDR2 SFDVKD come from the germline V gene. CDR3 sequence: CATRGDGANVLTS. The CDR3 DNA reads TGTGCTACTAGAGGGGACGGGGCCAACGTCCTGACTTCC.

This clonotype was seen repeatedly, ten times or more. J is TRBJ2-7 and V is TRBV11-2; D is possibly TRBD2 (6 bases). The CDR3 has 13 amino acids. The V gene lost 7 bases and the J gene lost 3 bases, with 13 bases spanning the gap. The V gene's germline CDR1 is SGHAT and CDR2 FQNNGV. This CDR3 reads CASKIAGNYEQYF. The CDR3 DNA follows: TGTGCCAGCAAGATTGCGGGGAACTACGAGCAGTACTTC.

Remarks on this clonotype: The germline gene is not matched at one end of the junction; a read error may be the cause. This chain joins TRBV12-3 or TRBV12-4 and TRBJ2-1; 11 bases are shared with TRBD2. This CDR3 has 15 residues. The CDR3 DNA follows: TGTGTCAGCAGCCTGTCCGGGACTAGCGGACTTGGGCAGTCCTTC. The encoded protein is CVSSLSGTSGLGQSF.

As regards this clonotype: One junction end does not reproduce the germline sequence, and a read error may be involved. V gene TRBV6-1 combines with J gene TRBJ2-7, with TRBD1 as a possible D gene (6 bases). CDR1 and CDR2 (germline): MNHNS, SASEGT. The CDR3 consists of 15 residues. The CDR3 protein is CASSDAGTRKYEQYF. DNA of the CDR3: TGTGCCAGCAGTGATGCCGGGACACGGAAGTACGAGCAATACTTC.